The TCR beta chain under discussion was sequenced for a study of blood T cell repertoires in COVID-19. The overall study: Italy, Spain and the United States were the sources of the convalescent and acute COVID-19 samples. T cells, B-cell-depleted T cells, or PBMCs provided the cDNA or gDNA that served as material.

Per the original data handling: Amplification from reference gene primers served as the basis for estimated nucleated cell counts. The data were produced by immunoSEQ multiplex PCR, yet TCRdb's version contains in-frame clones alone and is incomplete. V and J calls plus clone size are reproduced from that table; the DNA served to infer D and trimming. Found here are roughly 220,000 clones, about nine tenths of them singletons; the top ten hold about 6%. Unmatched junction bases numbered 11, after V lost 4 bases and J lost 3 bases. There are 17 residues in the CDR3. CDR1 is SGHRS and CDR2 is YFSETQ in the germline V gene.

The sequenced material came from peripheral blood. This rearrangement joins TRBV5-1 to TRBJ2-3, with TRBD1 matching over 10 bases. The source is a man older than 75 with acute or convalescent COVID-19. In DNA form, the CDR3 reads TGCGCCAGCAGCCCCTGGGGGGACAGGGGTCGGACAGATACGCAGTATTTT. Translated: CASSPWGDRGRTDTQYF.